The rows below give T cell receptor beta chains drawn from one sample of a study of T-cell memory formation after mild COVID-19. A single record per CDR3 protein comes from TCRdb applying MiXCR to the 5' RACE reads. The table lists tens of thousands of distinct CDR3 sequences, just under 7.5% of them singletons. The sample was PBMCs or a T cell subset sorted from them (not recorded which). These TCRs come from an adult woman who had mild COVID-19 (a few samples of this study predate the infection). Cell type and time point are not known. The CDR3 runs from the conserved cysteine through the conserved F or W. Each record gives: J gene, V gene, CDR3 protein.

J: TRBJ1-5
V: TRBV2
CDR3: CASSEIQYQPQHF

J: TRBJ2-5
V: TRBV24-1
CDR3: CATSDPRLRETQYF

J: TRBJ2-6
V: TRBV4-3
CDR3: CASSQDVTSGANVLTF

J: TRBJ1-6
V: TRBV7-2
CDR3: CASTGRRGNNSPLHF

J: TRBJ2-1
V: TRBV5-1
CDR3: CASSLAAGGGAVDEQFF

J: TRBJ2-1
V: TRBV6-2/TRBV6-3
CDR3: CASNFGVLAGGAEDEQFF

J: TRBJ2-7
V: TRBV29-1
CDR3: CSVKPGGTSYEQYF

J: TRBJ2-7
V: TRBV5-1
CDR3: CASTWGGITYEQYF

J: TRBJ2-3
V: TRBV5-1
CDR3: CASSLGGLADTQYF

J: TRBJ2-7
V: TRBV20-1
CDR3: CSARRDGGEQYF

J: TRBJ2-1
V: TRBV5-1
CDR3: CASSWLTGGVSNEQFF

J: TRBJ2-5
V: TRBV18
CDR3: CASSPDPLGLQGARGETQHF

J: TRBJ2-7
V: TRBV11-3
CDR3: CASSLAPLTGLSYEQYF

J: TRBJ2-1
V: TRBV11-3
CDR3: CASSLGFNEQFF

J: TRBJ1-3
V: TRBV10-3
CDR3: CAISRTGGPGNTIYF

J: TRBJ1-6
V: TRBV12-3/TRBV12-4
CDR3: CASSFTRGVESSSPLHF

J: TRBJ2-1
V: TRBV4-3
CDR3: CASSQDRVKPETGTSGRAGNEQFF

J: TRBJ2-5
V: TRBV6-2/TRBV6-3
CDR3: CASTSENVRETQYF

J: TRBJ1-2
V: TRBV6-5
CDR3: CASAGPGENYGYTF

J: TRBJ1-5
V: TRBV7-2
CDR3: CASRRGGNQPQHF

J: TRBJ1-1
V: TRBV20-1
CDR3: CSARDPRQPNTEAFF

J: TRBJ1-1
V: TRBV20-1
CDR3: CSARVPENTEAFF

J: TRBJ2-1
V: TRBV20-1
CDR3: CSAKPGTNIYNEQFF

J: TRBJ2-1
V: TRBV9
CDR3: CASSITGGSYNEQFF

J: TRBJ1-4
V: TRBV3-1
CDR3: CASSRSGQGGEKLFF